This T cell receptor beta chain was sequenced for a study of OX40 agonist ivuxolimab in advanced cancers. This CDR3 has 14 residues. V lost 7 bases and J lost 8; bases outside the gene matches: 8. Germline-derived CDR1 and CDR2 are LNHDA and SQIVND (reference sequence). Regarding the study as a whole: Expanded clones tended on average to be more numerous among CD8+ T cells than CD4+.

Regarding this clone: The antigen is unknown.

The assay was immunoSEQ multiplex PCR, and TCRdb's table has in-frame clones only and misses some. The data show about 79,000 clones, around 91% seen once. This chain connects TRBV19 to TRBJ2-1, with 10 positions matching TRBD2. Sequencing used CD4+ or CD8+ T cells sorted from blood, obtained in a trial of the OX40 agonist ivuxolimab. The receptor was isolated from an adult with an advanced solid tumor such as melanoma, head and neck, liver or kidney cancer. CDR3 sequence: CASKRLAGEDEQFF. Here the CDR3 DNA reads TGTGCCAGTAAAAGGCTAGCGGGGGAGGATGAGCAGTTCTTC.